Listed here are 18 T cell receptor beta chains from one sample, sequenced in a study of cytomegalovirus exposure and HLA in healthy donors. The PCR contained 60 Vbeta and 13 Jbeta primers. Profiled with immunoSEQ multiplex PCR; TCRdb holds only in-frame clones, not every one. Found here are fewer than 200,000 clones, roughly 80% of them singletons; the top ten hold under 0.8%. The specimen sequenced was PBMCs. The source is a boy between 10 and 17 years old in good health and CMV-seronegative.

This chain connects TRBV6-5 to TRBJ2-7; D is perhaps TRBD2 (6 bases). V shed 0 bases and J shed 2 bases, with 8 bases lying between them. Germline-derived CDR1 and CDR2 are MNHEY and SVGAGI. The CDR3 contains 14 residues. DNA for the CDR3: TGTGCCAGCAGTTACTCTAGCGGAACCTACGAGCAGTACTTC. It codes for CASSYSSGTYEQYF.

V is TRBV30 and J is TRBJ1-1; D unclear. V shed 0 bases and J shed 1 base, with 6 bases lying between them. CDR1 is GTSNPN, CDR2 SVGIG, per germline (reference sequence). CDR3 length equals 13 residues. For the CDR3, the DNA is TGTGCCTGGAGTGTAAAGCGGAACACTGAAGCTTTCTTT. Translating it yields CAWSVKRNTEAFF.

This clone has only one observation. The chain employs TRBV11-3 and TRBJ2-3; D unresolved. The CDR3 is 14 residues long. V lost 7 bases and J lost 6, with 17 bases in between. Germline V lookup: CDR1 SGHNT, CDR2 YENEEA. CDR3 in DNA: TGTGCCAGCACCTTGAGACCATTCGGGGATACGCAGTATTTT. It translates to CASTLRPFGDTQYF.

This chain connects TRBV19 to TRBJ2-2, with D possibly matching TRBD2 (6 bases). V lost 3 bases and J lost 4, with 6 bases in between. Germline V CDR1 and CDR2: LNHDA, SQIVND (reference sequence). This CDR3 is 13 amino acids long. The CDR3 sequence is CASSMTSTGELFF. The CDR3 nucleotides read TGTGCCAGTAGTATGACTAGCACCGGGGAGCTGTTTTTT.

The chain carries TRBV29-1 and TRBJ2-5; 8 bases are shared with TRBD2. The CDR3 consists of 16 residues. The V and J ends lost 2 bases and 2 bases, in that order; junction bases with no gene match: 10. Germline values: CDR1 SQVTM, CDR2 ANQGSEA. CDR3 residues: CSVETPLAENQETQYF. Here the CDR3 DNA reads TGCAGCGTTGAAACCCCACTAGCGGAGAATCAAGAGACCCAGTACTTC.

The CDR3 is CASSLWVAGGQSTGELFF. For the CDR3, the DNA is TGTGCCAGCAGCTTATGGGTAGCGGGGGGGCAGAGCACCGGGGAGCTGTTTTTT. J is TRBJ2-2 and V is TRBV11-1; TRBD2 matches at 11 bases. J was trimmed by 4 bases and V by 2 bases; bases with no gene match: 9. This CDR3 region has 18 residues. CDR1 and CDR2 from the germline V gene are SGHAT and FQDESV (reference sequence).

CDR3 in amino acids: CASSLGSFGLYEQYF. The CDR3 nucleotides read TGTGCCAGCAGCCTGGGGAGTTTCGGACTTTACGAGCAGTACTTC. V usage is TRBV11-2 and J usage is TRBJ2-7, with a possible D match to TRBD2 (5 bases). The germline V gene encodes CDR1 SGHAT and CDR2 FQNNGV. The CDR3 is made up of 15 amino acids. V lost 5 bases to trimming and J lost 4 bases, with 18 bases between them.

This clone is a singleton in its sample. V and J are TRBV7-8 and TRBJ1-6; D call uncertain. There are 12 residues in the CDR3. CDR1 and CDR2 from the germline V gene are SGHVS and FQNEAQ. Between the trimmed V and J ends, which lost 3 bases and 7 bases, there was a span of 4 bases. The CDR3 spells CASSFQNSPLHF. The CDR3 region has the DNA TGTGCCAGCAGCTTCCAGAATTCACCCCTCCACTTT.

The CDR3 DNA reads TGTGCCTGGAGTACTGACAGGGTGAACACGCAGTATTTT. Amino acid sequence: CAWSTDRVNTQYF. The chain uses TRBV30 and TRBJ2-3; TRBD1 matches 7 bases. This CDR3 region has 13 residues. Germline V gene data show CDR1 as GTSNPN and CDR2 as SVGIG (reference sequence). The V segment lost 2 bases and the J segment 9 bases; nucleotides outside the gene matches: 8. Using reference TRBV30 and TRBJ2-3 for the parts outside the CDR3, the full variable domain is SQTIHQWPATLVQPVGSPLSLECTVEGTSNPNLYWYRQAAGRGLQLLFYSVGIGQISSEVPQNLSASRPQDRQFILSSKKLLLSDSGFYLCAWSTDRVNTQYFGPGTRLTVL.

On this clone itself: The germline gene is not matched at one end of the junction; a read error may be the cause. The CDR3 DNA sequence: TGCGCCAGCAGTGAAGGACAGGGGGCGTGGGGAGAGGCCCAGTACTTC. The encoded protein is CASSEGQGAWGEAQYF. The rearrangement uses TRBV5-1 and TRBJ2-5; 11 nucleotides agree with TRBD1. The CDR3 length is 16 residues. Germline-derived CDR1 and CDR2 are SGHRS and YFSETQ.

The chain carries TRBV28 and TRBJ2-1; 7 bases align to TRBD2. This CDR3 is 15 amino acids long. V gave up 6 bases and J gave up 3 bases; unmatched junction bases: 8. Germline V CDR1 and CDR2: MDHEN, SYDVKM. CDR3 nucleotide sequence: TGTGCCAGCAGCCGAGGAGGCGGGAGCTACAATGAGCAGTTCTTC. Its protein is CASSRGGGSYNEQFF.

This chain links TRBV2 with TRBJ1-6; D gene ambiguous. The CDR3 covers 14 residues. Trimming took off 8 bases at V and 0 bases at J, with 8 bases between the two ends. CDR1 is SNHLY, CDR2 FYNNEI, per germline. The CDR3 DNA reads as TGTGCCAGCGCACAGAGCTCCTATAATTCACCCCTCCACTTT. Translation gives CASAQSSYNSPLHF.

V and J are TRBV6-1 and TRBJ1-4; 10 bases are shared with TRBD1. V gave up 5 bases and J gave up 3 bases; unmatched junction bases: 3. In germline, CDR1 is MNHNS, CDR2 SASEGT. The CDR3 extends over 15 amino acids. DNA of the CDR3: TGTGCCAGCAGTTGGGACAGGGGCGCTAATGAAAAACTGTTTTTT. Amino acids: CASSWDRGANEKLFF.

The chain uses TRBV12-5 and TRBJ1-2; no clear D. This CDR3 has 13 amino acids. Trimming took 5 bases from V and 4 from J, leaving 11 bases between them. The germline V gene has CDR1 LGHNT and CDR2 FRNRAP. The DNA for the CDR3 is TGTGCTAGTGGTACCCGCGGAGGCTATGGCTACACCTTC. Residues: CASGTRGGYGYTF.

This clone appeared a single time. The V call is TRBV10-3, the J call TRBJ1-3; 7 bases align to TRBD1. V dropped 5 bases and J dropped 0; count of bases not matched to a gene: 4. This CDR3 has 15 amino acids. From germline, CDR1 is ENHRY and CDR2 SYGVKD. CDR3 sequence: CAISRDSGSGNTIYF. CDR3 coding DNA: TGTGCCATCAGTCGGGACAGCGGCTCTGGAAACACCATATATTTT.

The chain combines TRBV7-2 with TRBJ2-7; TRBD2 is a possible D gene (5 bases). Per germline, CDR1 SGHTA and CDR2 FQGNSA. The CDR3 totals 14 residues. Trimming removed 2 bases from V and 6 bases from J, with 14 bases in between. The CDR3 sequence: CASSLTRGVGEQYF. The CDR3 DNA reads as TGTGCCAGCAGCTTAACTCGGGGAGTGGGCGAGCAGTACTTC.

This clone was counted only a few times. The chain is built from TRBV5-4 and TRBJ2-2; the D gene is possibly TRBD1 (5 bases). V lost 0 bases and J 6 bases, leaving 15 bases between the germline ends. The length of the CDR3 is 16 residues. Germline V lookup: CDR1 SGHNT, CDR2 YYREEE (reference sequence). Here the CDR3 reads CASSLVWTSRPGELFF. CDR3 sequence (DNA): TGTGCCAGCAGCTTGGTATGGACATCCCGCCCCGGGGAGCTGTTTTTT.

This clone was counted a few times. The genes are TRBV5-1 and TRBJ2-7, with 10 positions matching TRBD1. The CDR3 contains 15 residues. Germline V gene data show CDR1 as SGHRS and CDR2 as YFSETQ. V trimming: 5 bases; J trimming: 3 bases; junction bases outside the gene matches: 8. The CDR3 DNA follows: TGCGCCAGCAGAACGACGGGACAGGGGAACTACGAGCAGTACTTC. This translates into CASRTTGQGNYEQYF. The full variable domain, with the rest looked up from reference TRBV5-1 and TRBJ2-7, is KAGVTQTPRYLIKTRGQQVTLSCSPISGHRSVSWYQQTPGQGLQFLFEYFSETQRNKGNFPGRFSGRQFSNSRSEMNVSTLELGDSALYLCASRTTGQGNYEQYFGPGTRLTVT.